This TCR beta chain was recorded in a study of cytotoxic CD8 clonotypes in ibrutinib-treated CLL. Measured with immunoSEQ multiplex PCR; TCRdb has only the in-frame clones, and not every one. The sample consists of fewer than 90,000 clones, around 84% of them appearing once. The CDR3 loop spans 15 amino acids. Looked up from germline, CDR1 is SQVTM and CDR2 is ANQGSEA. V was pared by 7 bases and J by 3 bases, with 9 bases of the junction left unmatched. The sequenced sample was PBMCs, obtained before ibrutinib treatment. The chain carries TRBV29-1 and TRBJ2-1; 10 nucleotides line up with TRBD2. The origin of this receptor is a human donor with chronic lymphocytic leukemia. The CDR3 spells CSGEPTSGFYNEQFF. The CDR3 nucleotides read TGCAGCGGTGAGCCGACTAGCGGGTTCTACAATGAGCAGTTCTTC.